Listed below are T cell receptor beta chains from one sample, sequenced in a study of blood T cell repertoires in COVID-19. The assay was immunoSEQ multiplex PCR, and TCRdb's table has in-frame clones only and misses some. The sample yields 100,000 or so clones, roughly 90% seen once. Sequencing used peripheral blood. The receptors derive from a man aged 55-75 years with acute or convalescent COVID-19. Each CDR3 is given with its conserved first and last residue. The order of the fields is CDR3 DNA, CDR3 protein, J gene, clone size, D gene, V gene. A D gene is named only where the DNA matches it firmly. Clone size is not always given. Where it is, it says once, few, many or a class for expanded clones.

TGTGCCAGCAGTTTAGGGACAGGGAGTTCCTACGAGCAGTACTTC	CASSLGTGSSYEQYF	TRBJ2-7	.	TRBD1	TRBV27
TGCGCCAGCAGCCAAATGGCGGGCACTGAAGCTTTCTTT	CASSQMAGTEAFF	TRBJ1-1	few	.	TRBV5-1
TGTGCCAGTAGTATAGGAGACACCTTGGCGGAAAAACTGTTTTTT	CASSIGDTLAEKLFF	TRBJ1-4	.	.	TRBV19
TGTGCCAGCAGGCCTGAGACAGGCCGAAGCTACTATGGCTACACCTTC	CASRPETGRSYYGYTF	TRBJ1-2	few	.	TRBV5-6
TGTGCCAGTTGTTTGTTTGAGGGTTCCAAAGAGACCCAGTACTTC	CASCLFEGSKETQYF	TRBJ2-5	.	.	TRBV6-5
TGTGCCAGCAGCACCCTCCACGGTGCGGGGGTAGTCGGCGAGCAGTACTTC	CASSTLHGAGVVGEQYF	TRBJ2-7	.	TRBD2	TRBV25-1
TGTGCCACAGCCCCGGGGAACACTGAAGCTTTCTTT	CATAPGNTEAFF	TRBJ1-1	.	.	TRBV15
TGTGCCAGCAGCTTGTCGTGGCAGAGCACAGATACGCAGTATTTT	CASSLSWQSTDTQYF	TRBJ2-3	.	.	TRBV5-8
TGTGCCAGCAGCTTAGCGGGAGAGAGGAACAATGAGCAGTTCTTC	CASSLAGERNNEQFF	TRBJ2-1	few	TRBD2	TRBV9
TGTGCCAGCATGAGTGACAGGAGCTACACTGAAGCTTTCTTT	CASMSDRSYTEAFF	TRBJ1-1	.	.	TRBV6-6
TGTGCCTGGGCTAGCGGGGGGTTGGATACGCAGTATTTT	CAWASGGLDTQYF	TRBJ2-3	.	TRBD2	TRBV30
TGTGCCAGAAGCCCCAAATGGGCATATACCTATCACGGCTACACCTTC	CARSPKWAYTYHGYTF	TRBJ1-2	once	.	TRBV5-3
TGTGCCAGCAGCGGTGGACTAGCGGGATTTGGTGAGCAGTTCTTC	CASSGGLAGFGEQFF	TRBJ2-1	.	TRBD2	TRBV7-8
TGCGCCAGCAGCTTGGGCCTAGCGGCAGGGTACGAGCAGTACTTC	CASSLGLAAGYEQYF	TRBJ2-7	.	TRBD2	TRBV5-1
TGCAGCGGCGGGGACTACGAGCAGTACTTC	CSGGDYEQYF	TRBJ2-7	.	.	TRBV29-1
TGTGCCAGTAGTATACGGTTAGGGGTGAACTACGAGCAGTACTTC	CASSIRLGVNYEQYF	TRBJ2-7	once	.	TRBV19
TGTGCCAGCAGCTTATCGGGAGGTTCATTCGAGCAGTACTTC	CASSLSGGSFEQYF	TRBJ2-7	.	TRBD2	TRBV7-9
TGTGCCAGCAGCCCCTACAGCGGCTCACCCCTCCACTTT	CASSPYSGSPLHF	TRBJ1-6	.	.	TRBV12-3/TRBV12-4
TGTGCCAGCAGACCTGGGGCAGGGATTTTCACTGAAGCTTTCTTT	CASRPGAGIFTEAFF	TRBJ1-1	.	.	TRBV2
TGTGCCAGTAGCACATGGACAGCCATTGCAACTAATGAAAAACTGTTTTTT	CASSTWTAIATNEKLFF	TRBJ1-4	.	.	TRBV19
TGTGCCAGTAGTCCGCCCCAGGGGGCCAGCAATCAGCCCCAGCATTTT	CASSPPQGASNQPQHF	TRBJ1-5	.	TRBD1	TRBV19
TGTGCCAGCAGCCAAGAAGGACAGGGGTACAATGAGCAGTTCTTC	CASSQEGQGYNEQFF	TRBJ2-1	.	TRBD1	TRBV3-1/TRBV3-2
TGCGCCAGCAGCCCAGGGGGCGCCGGTAATGAAAAACTGTTTTTT	CASSPGGAGNEKLFF	TRBJ1-4	once	TRBD1	TRBV5-1
TGTGCCAGCAGTCCAGGAACCATCCGGGACAGGCCGAATTCACCCCTCCACTTT	CASSPGTIRDRPNSPLHF	TRBJ1-6	.	TRBD1	TRBV27
TGCGCCAGCAGCCCAACAGGGGTCGTCTATGGCTACACCTTC	CASSPTGVVYGYTF	TRBJ1-2	.	TRBD1	TRBV5-1
TGCGCCAGCAGCTTGAGGCAGGGCGCGGAAAAACTGTTTTTT	CASSLRQGAEKLFF	TRBJ1-4	.	.	TRBV5-1
TGTGCCAGCAGTTCAACAGGACTGAACACTGAAGCTTTCTTT	CASSSTGLNTEAFF	TRBJ1-1	few	.	TRBV28
TGTGCCAGCTCACCACGGAGTTCTATGCTCTACAATGAGCAGTTCTTC	CASSPRSSMLYNEQFF	TRBJ2-1	.	.	TRBV18
TGTGCCAGCAGCGGCCTAGCGGGAGGGCTGGGCAAATTCTACGAGCAGTACTTC	CASSGLAGGLGKFYEQYF	TRBJ2-7	few	TRBD2	TRBV7-9
TGTGCCAGTAGTATACCAGGCACAGATACGCAGTATTTT	CASSIPGTDTQYF	TRBJ2-3	.	.	TRBV19
TGTGCCAGCAGCCAATTACGTCGGGGGATTGGTGGCTACACCTTC	CASSQLRRGIGGYTF	TRBJ1-2	.	.	TRBV14
TGTGCCAGCAGAATCGACAGACGCGGAAACACCATATATTTT	CASRIDRRGNTIYF	TRBJ1-3	.	.	TRBV6-5
TGTGCCAGCAGTTTACGAGGAGGGAATCAGCCCCAGCATTTT	CASSLRGGNQPQHF	TRBJ1-5	once	.	TRBV27
TGTGCTAGTGCCCTAGGCGGCGTGAACACTGAAGCTTTCTTT	CASALGGVNTEAFF	TRBJ1-1	.	.	TRBV12-5
TGTGCCAGCAGCCCCACGAGACGGACAGGGGGCTTGGAAGAGACCCAGTACTTC	CASSPTRRTGGLEETQYF	TRBJ2-5	.	TRBD1	TRBV7-7
TGTGCCAGCAGCCCAACCCGGTTTAGCAATCAGCCCCAGCATTTT	CASSPTRFSNQPQHF	TRBJ1-5	.	.	TRBV27
TGCGCCAGCAGCTTCTTACTAGGGTCGGGTGAGACCCAGTACTTC	CASSFLLGSGETQYF	TRBJ2-5	.	.	TRBV5-1
TGTGCCAGCACTCCGGGACTAGCGAACACCGGGGAGCTGTTTTTT	CASTPGLANTGELFF	TRBJ2-2	.	TRBD2	TRBV6-5
TGTGCCAGCAGCCTCGGGGGGGGGTATCTAGGCACAGATACGCAGTATTTT	CASSLGGGYLGTDTQYF	TRBJ2-3	.	TRBD2	TRBV3-1/TRBV3-2
TGTGCCAGCTCGACGTTGAGGGGGTCTGAGCAGTACTTC	CASSTLRGSEQYF	TRBJ2-7	few	.	TRBV18
TGCAGCGTTGAGAAAGAGGGCTACACCTTC	CSVEKEGYTF	TRBJ1-2	.	.	TRBV29-1
TGTGCCAGCAGCCAAGATAGGGGGCTGGGAGCTTTCTTT	CASSQDRGLGAFF	TRBJ1-1	once	TRBD1	TRBV3-1/TRBV3-2
TGTGCCAGTAGTCTACAGGGAGCCACTGAAGCTTTCTTT	CASSLQGATEAFF	TRBJ1-1	once	.	TRBV19
TGTGCCAGCAGCACCTTCAACACCGGGGAGCTGTTTTTT	CASSTFNTGELFF	TRBJ2-2	.	.	TRBV21-1
TGTGCCAGCAGCCGCCGGGGGAACACCGGGGAGCTGTTTTTT	CASSRRGNTGELFF	TRBJ2-2	.	.	TRBV11-2
TGCAGTGCTAGTTCCGCGGGGGCCGGCGGGGAGACCCAGTACTTC	CSASSAGAGGETQYF	TRBJ2-5	.	.	TRBV20-1